The entry below describes one T cell receptor (beta chain). In the original workflow: The assay estimated nucleated cells by amplifying reference gene primers. Sequenced by immunoSEQ multiplex PCR; TCRdb stores in-frame clones only, minus some. V and J calls plus clone size are reproduced from that table; the DNA served to infer D and trimming. Of a few hundred thousand clones in the sample, about 80% were seen once. The data are from a study of blood T cell repertoires in COVID-19. Study-wide background: Sites in the United States, Italy and Spain provided acute and convalescent COVID-19 samples. Sources were T cells, B-cell-depleted T cells, or PBMCs; the material itself was cDNA or gDNA.

Germline CDR1 reads SNHLY; CDR2 reads FYNNEI. Trimming cost V 4 bases and J 5 bases; bases outside gene matches: 1. CDR3 length equals 14 residues. The sample taken for sequencing was peripheral blood. This receptor was obtained from an elderly woman with acute or convalescent COVID-19. This chain uses TRBV2 with TRBJ1-5; 11 nucleotides match TRBD1. CDR3 sequence: CASSAGQGDQPQHF. DNA for the CDR3: TGTGCCAGCAGTGCGGGACAGGGGGATCAGCCCCAGCATTTT. Full variable domain (rest looked up from reference TRBV2 and TRBJ1-5): EPEVTQTPSHQVTQMGQEVILRCVPISNHLYFYWYRQILGQKVEFLVSFYNNEISEKSEIFDDQFSVERPDGSNFTLKIRSTKLEDSAMYFCASSAGQGDQPQHFGDGTRLSIL.